The following is a T cell receptor (beta chain) sequence with its context. Germline CDR1 and CDR2: SGHVS and FQNEAQ. Between the trimmed V and J ends, which lost 5 bases and 2 bases, there was a span of 16 bases. This CDR3 has 16 amino acids. The record originates from a study of blood T cell repertoires in COVID-19. The repertoire was sequenced with immunoSEQ multiplex PCR; TCRdb's copy has only in-frame clones and lacks some. This sample has approximately 50,000 clones, with roughly 85% found just once. This TCR derives from a human donor in a cohort sampled during active COVID-19. The sequenced material came from peripheral blood. J is TRBJ2-1 and V is TRBV7-8; D might be TRBD1 (6 bases). CDR3 sequence reads: CASSRQGSITYNEQFF. CDR3 DNA: TGTGCCAGCAGCCGTCAGGGGAGTATCACCTACAATGAGCAGTTCTTC.